This T cell receptor (beta chain) was identified during a study of cytomegalovirus exposure and HLA in healthy donors. About the research overall: The early release's HLA-typed donors yielded 65 million to 85 million unique TCRs.

It was with 60 Vbeta and 13 Jbeta primers that the PCR ran. This table comes from immunoSEQ multiplex PCR, and its TCRdb copy is limited to in-frame clones, with some not included. Of 64,000 or so clones detected, approximately 63% appear once; the ten largest clones hold more than 7.5%. Trimming pared 4 bases from V and 0 bases from J, leaving 10 bases between. Germline V CDR1 and CDR2: MDHEN, SYDVKM. There are 15 residues in the CDR3. The rearrangement uses TRBV28 and TRBJ1-5; unclear D gene. The receptor comes from a woman aged 45-65 years in good health and CMV-seropositive. The sample consisted of PBMCs. The CDR3 region has the DNA TGTGCCAGCAGTTGGCAGATCGATAGCAATCAGCCCCAGCATTTT. This codes for CASSWQIDSNQPQHF.